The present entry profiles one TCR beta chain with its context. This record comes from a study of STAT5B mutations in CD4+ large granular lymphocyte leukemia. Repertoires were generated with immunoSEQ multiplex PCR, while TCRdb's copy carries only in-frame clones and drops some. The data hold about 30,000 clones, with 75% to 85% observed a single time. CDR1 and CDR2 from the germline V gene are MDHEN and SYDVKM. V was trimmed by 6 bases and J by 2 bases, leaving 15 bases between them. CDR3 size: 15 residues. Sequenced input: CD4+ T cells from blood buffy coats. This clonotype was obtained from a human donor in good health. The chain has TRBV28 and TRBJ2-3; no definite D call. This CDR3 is CASSLLGLPTDTQYF. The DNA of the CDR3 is TGTGCCAGCAGCCTCCTAGGTCTCCCCACAGATACGCAGTATTTT.